Each of the 17 T cell receptor beta chains below was sequenced from the same sample in a study of cytomegalovirus exposure and HLA in healthy donors. Primers included in the PCR were 60 Vbeta and 13 Jbeta primers. Profiled with immunoSEQ multiplex PCR; TCRdb holds only in-frame clones, not every one. Of about 130,000 clones listed, 70% to 85% were seen once; the top ten hold 4% to 5%. Material: PBMCs. Receptors were obtained from a male donor in good health and CMV-seropositive.

The chain joins TRBV28 to TRBJ2-3, with 14 nucleotides matching TRBD2. The junction had 3 bases not matched to a gene; V was cut back by 6 bases and J by 4 bases. Germline V gives CDR1 MDHEN, CDR2 SYDVKM. This CDR3 is built from 15 residues. CDR3 residues: CASRTSGGAPDTQYF. The DNA of the CDR3 is TGTGCCAGCAGGACTAGCGGGGGGGCCCCAGATACGCAGTATTTT.

A word on this clone: The germline gene is not matched at one end of the junction; a read error may be the cause. The chain carries TRBV7-9 and TRBJ2-1; TRBD2 is a possible D gene (6 bases). The CDR3 is 12 amino acids. CDR1 SEHNR and CDR2 FQNEAQ come from the germline V gene (reference sequence). The CDR3 sequence is CSSGLLAHEQFF. DNA of the CDR3: TGTTCCAGCGGCCTCCTAGCGCATGAGCAGTTCTTC.

This clone was seen only a few times. The chain couples TRBV27 to TRBJ2-5; unclear D gene. The ends were cut back, 0 bases at V and 5 bases at J, with 7 bases in the middle. The CDR3 totals 13 residues. Per germline, CDR1 MNHEY and CDR2 SMNVEV (reference sequence). The CDR3 region is CASSLSNRETQYF. Written as DNA, the CDR3 is TGTGCCAGCAGTTTATCTAACCGGGAGACCCAGTACTTC.

The chain combines TRBV7-9 with TRBJ1-4; 9 bases are shared with TRBD1. The CDR3 extends over 14 amino acids. Germline trimming cut 3 bases from V and 8 bases from J; bases unmatched to any gene: 4. CDR1 and CDR2 from the germline V gene are SEHNR and FQNEAQ (reference sequence). DNA of the CDR3: TGTGCCAGCAGCTTGGAGACAGGGGGAGAAAAACTGTTTTTT. As protein: CASSLETGGEKLFF.

The V gene is TRBV7-2, the J gene TRBJ1-2, with TRBD1 matching over 7 bases. V was pared by 3 bases and J by 2 bases, with 3 bases of the junction left unmatched. The CDR3 contains 14 residues. Germline CDR1 reads SGHTA; CDR2 reads FQGNSA. CDR3 nucleotides: TGTGCCAGCAGCTTGTCAGGGGGAAACTATGGCTACACCTTC. Translation gives CASSLSGGNYGYTF. Full variable domain (remainder filled in from reference TRBV7-2 and TRBJ1-2): GAGVSQSPSNKVTEKGKDVELRCDPISGHTALYWYRQSLGQGLEFLIYFQGNSAPDKSGLPSDRFSAERTGGSVSTLTIQRTQQEDSAVYLCASSLSGGNYGYTFGSGTRLTVV.

V gene TRBV28 combines with J gene TRBJ2-7; 10 positions agree with TRBD1. J lost 2 bases, V lost 6 bases, and 16 bases had no gene match. This CDR3 region has 18 residues. Germline-derived CDR1 and CDR2 are MDHEN and SYDVKM. CDR3 nucleotide sequence: TGTGCCAGCAGAAGGGACAGGGGAGAGGCAAATAGACCCTACGAGCAGTACTTC. Translation: CASRRDRGEANRPYEQYF.

The rearrangement uses TRBV5-6 and TRBJ2-7; TRBD1 is a possible D gene (5 bases). The ends were cut back, 4 bases at V and 1 base at J, with 9 bases in the middle. The CDR3 is made up of 13 amino acids. CDR1 and CDR2 (germline): SGHDT, YYEEEE. CDR3 amino acids: CASSRTGSYEQYF. The CDR3 nucleotides are TGTGCCAGCAGCAGAACAGGTTCCTACGAGCAGTACTTC. The full variable domain, with the rest looked up from reference TRBV5-6 and TRBJ2-7, is DAGVTQSPTHLIKTRGQQVTLRCSPKSGHDTVSWYQQALGQGPQFIFQYYEEEERQRGNFPDRFSGHQFPNYSSELNVNALLLGDSALYLCASSRTGSYEQYFGPGTRLTVT.

This clone was seen only once. V is TRBV2 and J is TRBJ1-1; weak D call: TRBD1 (6 bases). This CDR3 is 16 amino acids long. Trimming removed 2 bases at V and 5 bases at J, with 18 bases between. CDR1 and CDR2 (germline): SNHLY, FYNNEI. The CDR3 sequence: CASSEPEGGGGTEAFF. Here the CDR3 DNA reads TGTGCCAGCAGTGAACCTGAGGGGGGCGGGGGGACTGAAGCTTTCTTT. Combining the CDR3 with reference TRBV2 and TRBJ1-1 gives the whole variable domain EPEVTQTPSHQVTQMGQEVILRCVPISNHLYFYWYRQILGQKVEFLVSFYNNEISEKSEIFDDQFSVERPDGSNFTLKIRSTKLEDSAMYFCASSEPEGGGGTEAFFGQGTRLTVV.

The CDR3 region has the DNA TGTGCCAGCAGAACAGGGGATTATTCACCCCTCCACTTT. It codes for CASRTGDYSPLHF. This chain joins TRBV6-5 and TRBJ1-6, with 7 bases that match TRBD1. This CDR3 is 13 amino acids long. From germline, CDR1 is MNHEY and CDR2 SVGAGI. The V and J ends lost 6 bases and 8 bases, in that order; junction bases with no gene match: 4.

A note on this clone: An end of the junction differs from the germline gene, which may be a read error. J is TRBJ2-7 and V is TRBV7-9; 7 nucleotides line up with TRBD1. The germline CDR1 and CDR2 sequences are SEHNR and FQNEAQ (reference sequence). This CDR3 has 14 residues. Written as DNA, the CDR3 is TGTTCCAGCAGTCACGGGACAGCAGACTACGAGCAGTACTTC. Protein product: CSSSHGTADYEQYF.

The J gene is TRBJ1-6, the V gene TRBV18, with no clear D. Looked up from germline, CDR1 is KGHSH and CDR2 is LQKENI. The V end lost 3 bases, the J end lost 8 bases, and 8 bases lay between the germline ends. CDR3 length: 13 residues. As DNA, the CDR3 is TGTGCCAGCTCACCCGCAGGTGATTCACCCCTCCACTTT. Residues: CASSPAGDSPLHF.

The chain recombines TRBV12-1 with TRBJ1-2; the table's TRBD1 call for D was not verified on the DNA. TRBV12-1 is a pseudogene. The CDR3 has 14 residues. This CDR3 is CASSVGQLNYGYTF. The CDR3 DNA follows: TGTGCCAGCAGCGTAGGACAGCTGAACTATGGCTACACCTTC.

The rearrangement uses TRBV6-6 and TRBJ2-2, with 7 bases matching TRBD1. Trimming cost V 4 bases and J 5 bases; bases outside gene matches: 4. The germline V gene encodes CDR1 MNHNY and CDR2 SVGAGI (reference sequence). The CDR3 is made up of 14 amino acids. The CDR3 DNA sequence: TGTGCCAGCAGTTTGACAGGGTTAACCGGGGAGCTGTTTTTT. Its protein is CASSLTGLTGELFF.

CDR3 residues: CASRPTGLNTEAFF. The CDR3 DNA is TGTGCCAGCAGACCTACAGGGCTGAACACTGAAGCTTTCTTT. The rearrangement joins TRBV7-9 to TRBJ1-1; the D gene is possibly TRBD1 (6 bases). The germline gives CDR1 SEHNR, CDR2 FQNEAQ (reference sequence). Trimming left V 6 bases short and J 0 bases short, with 11 bases between. The CDR3 covers 14 residues.

This clone was observed a few times. This chain uses TRBV5-1 with TRBJ1-1; 10 bases are a match to TRBD1. The CDR3 is 15 amino acids. The germline V gene encodes CDR1 SGHRS and CDR2 YFSETQ. Trimming at V came to 4 bases and at J to 1 base, leaving 4 bases not matched to a gene. CDR3 coding DNA: TGCGCCAGCAGCCTAAGGACAGGGGGGAACACTGAAGCTTTCTTT. It is translated as CASSLRTGGNTEAFF.

The rearrangement joins TRBV27 to TRBJ2-2; 8 bases line up with TRBD2. The trim removed 5 bases at V and 7 bases at J, leaving 9 bases unmatched. CDR1 is MNHEY, CDR2 SMNVEV, per germline (reference sequence). CDR3 length equals 15 residues. The DNA of the CDR3 is TGTGCCAGCAGTCCTCGGGGGGGGACGGTCGGGGAGCTGTTTTTT. This encodes CASSPRGGTVGELFF.

The rearrangement links TRBV7-9 to TRBJ2-7; TRBD1 is a possible D gene (5 bases). V lost 3 bases to trimming and J lost 0 bases, with 12 bases between them. Germline V gives CDR1 SEHNR, CDR2 FQNEAQ (reference sequence). There are 15 residues in the CDR3. CDR3 amino acids: CASSLGQIPSYEQYF. The CDR3 DNA follows: TGTGCCAGCAGCTTGGGGCAGATTCCCTCCTACGAGCAGTACTTC.